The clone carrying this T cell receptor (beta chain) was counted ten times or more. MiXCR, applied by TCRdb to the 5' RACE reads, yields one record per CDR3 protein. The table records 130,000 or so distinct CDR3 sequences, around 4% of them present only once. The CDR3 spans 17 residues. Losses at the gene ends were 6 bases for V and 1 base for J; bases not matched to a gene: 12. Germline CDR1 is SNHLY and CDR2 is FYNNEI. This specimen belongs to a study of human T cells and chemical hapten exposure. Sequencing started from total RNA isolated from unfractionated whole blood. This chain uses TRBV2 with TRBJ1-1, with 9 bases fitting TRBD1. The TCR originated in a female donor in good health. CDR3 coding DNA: TGTGCCAGCAGGGTAGTCCCGGGACAGGGAACGAACACTGAAGCTTTCTTT. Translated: CASRVVPGQGTNTEAFF.